This T cell receptor (beta chain) was documented in a study of blood T cell repertoires in COVID-19. Overall study context: From the United States, Italy and Spain came samples of acute and convalescent COVID-19.

This clone was counted between two and nine times. The V and J ends lost 2 bases and 6 bases respectively, with 8 bases between them. The CDR3 is 13 amino acids. TCRdb's table, derived via immunoSEQ multiplex PCR, lists solely in-frame clones and lacks some. The sample has a few hundred thousand clones; around four fifths are singletons. This TCR was recovered from a woman aged 45-59 years with active or convalescent COVID-19. The chain has TRBV12-3 or TRBV12-4 and TRBJ2-1, with D unclear. Sequenced input: peripheral blood. The DNA of the CDR3 is TGTGCCAGCAGTTTAAACAGTATCAATGAGCAGTTCTTC. Protein product: CASSLNSINEQFF.